This T cell receptor (beta chain) is drawn from a study of T cell responses to AZD1222 COVID-19 vaccine. For the study at large: Researchers grouped second doses given at about 4 or about 12 weeks into one pool.

The data were produced by immunoSEQ multiplex PCR, yet TCRdb's version contains in-frame clones alone and is incomplete. The table lists under 150,000 clones, more than 85% of them singletons. The CDR3 totals 14 residues. In germline, CDR1 is KGHSH, CDR2 LQKENI. V was trimmed by 0 bases and J by 6 bases, leaving 9 bases between them. The TCR sequence derives from an adult in good health. V and J are TRBV18 and TRBJ1-3; D is ambiguous. The material sequenced was peripheral blood, taken on day 0 of AZD1222 vaccination. CDR3 DNA: TGTGCCAGCTCACCACCGTCGGGAGAAAACACCATATATTTT. Translated, it gives CASSPPSGENTIYF.